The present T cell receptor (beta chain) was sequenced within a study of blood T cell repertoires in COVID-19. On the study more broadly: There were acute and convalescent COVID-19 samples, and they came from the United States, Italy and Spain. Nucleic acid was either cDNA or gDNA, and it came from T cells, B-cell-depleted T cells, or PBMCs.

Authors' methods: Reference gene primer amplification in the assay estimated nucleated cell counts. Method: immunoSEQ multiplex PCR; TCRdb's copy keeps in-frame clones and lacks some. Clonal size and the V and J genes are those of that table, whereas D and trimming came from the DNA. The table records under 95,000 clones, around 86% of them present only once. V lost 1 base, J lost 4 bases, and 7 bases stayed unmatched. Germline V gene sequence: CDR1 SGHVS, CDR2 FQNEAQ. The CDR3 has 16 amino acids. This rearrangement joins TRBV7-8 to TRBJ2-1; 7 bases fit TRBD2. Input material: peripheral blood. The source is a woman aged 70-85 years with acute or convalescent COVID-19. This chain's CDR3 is CASSLVALATYNEQFF. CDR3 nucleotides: TGTGCCAGCAGCTTAGTCGCACTAGCGACATACAATGAGCAGTTCTTC.